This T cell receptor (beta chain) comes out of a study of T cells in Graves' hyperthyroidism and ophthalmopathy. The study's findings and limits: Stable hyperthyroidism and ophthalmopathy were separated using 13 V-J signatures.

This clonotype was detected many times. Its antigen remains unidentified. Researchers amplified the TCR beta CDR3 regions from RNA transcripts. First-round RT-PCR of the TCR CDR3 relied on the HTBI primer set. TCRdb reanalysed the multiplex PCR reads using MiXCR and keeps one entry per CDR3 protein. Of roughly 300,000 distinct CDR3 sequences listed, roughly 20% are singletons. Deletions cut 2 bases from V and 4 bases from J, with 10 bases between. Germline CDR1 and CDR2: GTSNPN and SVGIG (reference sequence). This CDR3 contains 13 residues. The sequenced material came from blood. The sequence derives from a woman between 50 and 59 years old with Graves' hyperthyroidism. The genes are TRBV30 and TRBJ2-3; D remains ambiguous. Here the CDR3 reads CAWSRAAPDTQYF. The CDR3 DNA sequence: TGTGCCTGGAGTCGAGCAGCCCCAGATACGCAGTATTTT.